This TCR beta chain emerged from a study of shared clonotypes between healthy human individuals. On the study more broadly: Each donor's CD4 naive and CD4 memory cells filled three plates apiece, CD8 naive two, and CD8 memory one.

Naive CD8 cells lacked CD45RO, underwent positive selection for CCR7 and left out terminally differentiated effector memory CD45RA+ cells. Study-level findings and limits: The four-donor shared clonotypes exceeded non-shared clonotypes in generation probability, with non-shared ones scoring lower. Naive CD4 clonotypes overlapped across several donors at approximately 5%.

Remarks on this clone: Its antigen is unidentified.

The ends were cut back, 2 bases at V and 7 bases at J, with 14 bases in the middle. Germline CDR1 and CDR2: MNHEY and SVGAGI. This CDR3 contains 14 residues. TCRdb's copy holds only in-frame clones and misses some; the assay was immunoSEQ multiplex PCR. The table includes 650,000 to 800,000 clones, roughly nine tenths detected once. The chain joins TRBV6-5 to TRBJ2-5; D is ambiguous. The TCR sequence derives from a man aged 25-40 years in good health. The specimen sequenced was naive CD8+ T cells sorted from blood. The CDR3 region has the DNA TGTGCCAGCAGTTACACGACCCCCGTTCGGACCCAGTACTTC. It specifies CASSYTTPVRTQYF.